The rows below give T cell receptor beta chains drawn from one sample of a study of blood T cells in healthy people across ages. A single record per CDR3 protein comes from TCRdb applying MiXCR to the 5' RACE reads. There are around 1,800,000 distinct CDR3 sequences in the sample; 35% to 50% occur only once, and approximately 22% lies in the top ten. The sample comprised blood. These receptors were collected from a human donor in good health. Both conserved end residues are part of each CDR3. D genes are given only for firm matches. Clone size is given for some rows only: seen once, a few or many times, or a class if the clone is expanded.

j_gene,d_gene,v_gene,abundance,CDR3nt,CDR3aa
TRBJ2-1,TRBD2,TRBV3-1,-,TGTGCCAGCAGCCACCTAGCGGGGGGGCTCTACAATGAGCAGTTCTTC,CASSHLAGGLYNEQFF
TRBJ2-1,TRBD1,TRBV24-1,-,TGTGCCACCAGTGGCCGGGACAGGAACAATGAGCAGTTCTTC,CATSGRDRNNEQFF
TRBJ2-1,TRBD2,TRBV12-3/TRBV12-4,few,TGTGCCAGCAGTTTATCCCTGGCGGGGGGGTACAATGAGCAGTTCTTC,CASSLSLAGGYNEQFF
TRBJ2-5,-,TRBV7-2,many,TGTGCCAGCAGCTCAGGAGTTAGAGAGACCCAGTACTTC,CASSSGVRETQYF
TRBJ2-1,TRBD1,TRBV28,-,TGTGCCAGCAGTTTATCCGGGACAGGGGTCATTGAGCAGTTCTTC,CASSLSGTGVIEQFF
TRBJ2-3,-,TRBV7-9,-,TGTGCCAGCAGCTCTACCGCAGGGAGAGACACAGATACGCAGTATTTT,CASSSTAGRDTDTQYF
TRBJ2-3,TRBD2,TRBV7-9,-,TGTGCCAGCAGCTTAGAGGGGACTAGCGCCACAGATACGCAGTATTTT,CASSLEGTSATDTQYF
TRBJ2-1,-,TRBV29-1,-,TGCAGCGTTGAAGATCCAAAAAGGGGGTTCCAACCTTACAATGAGCAGTTCTTC,CSVEDPKRGFQPYNEQFF
TRBJ2-7,-,TRBV7-9,-,TGTGCCAGCAGCTTCGGCTTCAGGGAGCAGTACTTC,CASSFGFREQYF
TRBJ1-4,-,TRBV5-1,few,TGCGCCAGCTCCGTTGGGGCTAATGAAAAACTGTTTTTT,CASSVGANEKLFF